This record concerns one T cell receptor beta chain sequence. Antigen unknown. The sample comes from a study of shared clonotypes between healthy human individuals. The overall study: Plates per donor: three CD4 naive, three CD4 memory, two CD8 naive, one CD8 memory.

Into CD45RA+ naive and CD45RA-negative memory subsets, the CD4+ cells were split. The deep-level immunoSEQ assay was used. Some clones are missing from TCRdb's copy, which holds only in-frame ones; the method was immunoSEQ multiplex PCR. The sample holds over a million clones; roughly 96% are singletons and the top ten take about 1.2%. Whole-study findings and limits: Large sequencing depth failed to make sorted-subset sequencing complete, rarefaction showed.

CDR3 length equals 13 residues. The V gene's germline CDR1 is SGHRS and CDR2 YFSETQ. Trimming took off 3 bases at V and 2 bases at J, with 6 bases between the two ends. The receptor was derived from a man aged 30 to 45 in good health. This chain connects TRBV5-1 to TRBJ1-3; D not certain. Sequencing used naive CD4+ T cells sorted from blood. Documented subset: CD45RA+ positively selected. The CDR3 protein is CASSSGPGNTIYF. The CDR3 DNA follows: TGCGCCAGCAGCTCCGGTCCTGGAAACACCATATATTTT.